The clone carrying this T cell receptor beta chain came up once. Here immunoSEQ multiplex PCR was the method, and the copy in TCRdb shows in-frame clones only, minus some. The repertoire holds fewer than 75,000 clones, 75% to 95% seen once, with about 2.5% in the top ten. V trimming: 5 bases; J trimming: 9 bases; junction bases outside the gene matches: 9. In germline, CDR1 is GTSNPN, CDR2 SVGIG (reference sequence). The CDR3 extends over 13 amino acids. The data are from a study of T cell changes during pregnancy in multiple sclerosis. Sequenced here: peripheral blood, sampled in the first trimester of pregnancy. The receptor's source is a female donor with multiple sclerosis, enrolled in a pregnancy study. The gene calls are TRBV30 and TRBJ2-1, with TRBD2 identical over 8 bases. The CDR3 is CAWSSTAGGEQFF. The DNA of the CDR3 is TGTGCCTGGTCTTCGACCGCGGGGGGTGAGCAGTTCTTC.